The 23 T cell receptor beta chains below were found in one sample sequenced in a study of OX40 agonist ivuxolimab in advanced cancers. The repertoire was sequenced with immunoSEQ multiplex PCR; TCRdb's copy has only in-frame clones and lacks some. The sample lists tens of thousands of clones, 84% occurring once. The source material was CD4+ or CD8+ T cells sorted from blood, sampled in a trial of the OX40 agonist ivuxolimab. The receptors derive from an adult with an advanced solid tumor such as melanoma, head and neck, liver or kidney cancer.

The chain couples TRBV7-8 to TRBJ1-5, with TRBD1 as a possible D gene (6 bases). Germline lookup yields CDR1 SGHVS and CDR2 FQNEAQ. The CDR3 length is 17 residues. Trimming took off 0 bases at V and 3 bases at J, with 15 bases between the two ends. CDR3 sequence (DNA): TGTGCCAGCAGCTTAGCGATCGCCAGGGGTGTCAATCAGCCCCAGCATTTT. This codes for CASSLAIARGVNQPQHF.

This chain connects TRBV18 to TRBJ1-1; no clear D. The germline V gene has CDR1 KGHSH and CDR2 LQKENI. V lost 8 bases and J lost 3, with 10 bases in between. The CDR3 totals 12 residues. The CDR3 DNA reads TGTGCCAGCCGAGAGGTTGACACTGAAGCTTTCTTT. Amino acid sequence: CASREVDTEAFF.

In DNA, the CDR3 is TGTGCCAGCAGCCCCACGGTCGGCTACGAGCAGTACTTC. It translates to CASSPTVGYEQYF. The chain joins TRBV6-5 to TRBJ2-7; no definite D call. CDR3 length: 13 residues. The germline V and J ends were trimmed by 6 bases and 3 bases, with 12 bases remaining between them. Germline CDR1 MNHEY, CDR2 SVGAGI.

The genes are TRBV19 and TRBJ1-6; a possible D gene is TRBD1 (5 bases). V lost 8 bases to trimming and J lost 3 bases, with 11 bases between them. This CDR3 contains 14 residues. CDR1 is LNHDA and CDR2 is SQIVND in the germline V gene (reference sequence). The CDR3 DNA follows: TGTGCCAGTGCCCCCGGGGGCTATAATTCACCCCTCCACTTT. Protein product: CASAPGGYNSPLHF.

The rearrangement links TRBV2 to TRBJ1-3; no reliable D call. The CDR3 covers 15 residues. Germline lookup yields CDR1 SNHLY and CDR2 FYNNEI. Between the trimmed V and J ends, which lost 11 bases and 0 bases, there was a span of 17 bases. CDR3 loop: CASNEDGYSGNTIYF. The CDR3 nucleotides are TGTGCCTCTAACGAGGACGGCTACTCTGGAAACACCATATATTTT.

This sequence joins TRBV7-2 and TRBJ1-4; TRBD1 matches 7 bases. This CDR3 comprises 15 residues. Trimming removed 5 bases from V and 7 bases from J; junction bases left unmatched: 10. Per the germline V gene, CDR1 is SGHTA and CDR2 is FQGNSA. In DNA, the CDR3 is TGTGCCAGCAGCCCCCACAGGGGAGTGAGTGAAAAACTGTTTTTT. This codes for CASSPHRGVSEKLFF.

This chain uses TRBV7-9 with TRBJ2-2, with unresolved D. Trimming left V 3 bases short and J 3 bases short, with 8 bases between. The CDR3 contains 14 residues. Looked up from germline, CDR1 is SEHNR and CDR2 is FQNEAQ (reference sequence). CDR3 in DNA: TGTGCCAGCAGCTTGGAAACTTACACCGGGGAGCTGTTTTTT. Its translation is CASSLETYTGELFF.

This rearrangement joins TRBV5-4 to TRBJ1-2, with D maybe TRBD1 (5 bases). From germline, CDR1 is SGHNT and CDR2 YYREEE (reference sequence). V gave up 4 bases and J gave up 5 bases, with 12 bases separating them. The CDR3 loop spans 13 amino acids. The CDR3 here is CASSPRGIYGYTF. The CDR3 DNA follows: TGTGCCAGCAGCCCACGGGGCATTTATGGCTACACCTTC. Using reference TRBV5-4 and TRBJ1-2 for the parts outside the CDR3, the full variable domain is ETGVTQSPTHLIKTRGQQVTLRCSSQSGHNTVSWYQQALGQGPQFIFQYYREEENGRGNFPPRFSGLQFPNYSSELNVNALELDDSALYLCASSPRGIYGYTFGSGTRLTVV.

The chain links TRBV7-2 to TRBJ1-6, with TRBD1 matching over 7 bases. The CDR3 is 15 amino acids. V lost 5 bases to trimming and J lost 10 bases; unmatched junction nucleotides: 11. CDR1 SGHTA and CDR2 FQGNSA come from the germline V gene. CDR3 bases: TGTGCCAGCAGCCCCCAGGGGGGGCTCGGCTCACCCCTCCACTTT. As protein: CASSPQGGLGSPLHF.

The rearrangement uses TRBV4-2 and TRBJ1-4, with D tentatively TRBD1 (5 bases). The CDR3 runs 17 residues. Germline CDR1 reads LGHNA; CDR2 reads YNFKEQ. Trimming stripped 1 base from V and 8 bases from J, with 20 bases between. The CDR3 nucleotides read TGTGCCAGCAGCCAAGTAATAATCGAAGACAGCAGAGAAAAACTGTTTTTT. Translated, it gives CASSQVIIEDSREKLFF.

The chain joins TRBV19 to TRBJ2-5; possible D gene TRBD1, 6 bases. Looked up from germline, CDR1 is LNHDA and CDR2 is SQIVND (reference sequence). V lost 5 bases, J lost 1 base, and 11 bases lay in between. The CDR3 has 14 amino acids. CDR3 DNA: TGTGCCAGTAGTCACCAGGGGCCCCAAGAGACCCAGTACTTC. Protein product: CASSHQGPQETQYF.

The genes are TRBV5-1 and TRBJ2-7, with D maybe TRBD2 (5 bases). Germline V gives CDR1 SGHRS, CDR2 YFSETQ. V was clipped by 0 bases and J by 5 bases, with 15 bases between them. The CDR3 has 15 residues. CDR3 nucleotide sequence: TGCGCCAGCAGCTTGGGACGAGGACTTACCCACGAGCAGTACTTC. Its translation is CASSLGRGLTHEQYF. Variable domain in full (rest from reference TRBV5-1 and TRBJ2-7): KAGVTQTPRYLIKTRGQQVTLSCSPISGHRSVSWYQQTPGQGLQFLFEYFSETQRNKGNFPGRFSGRQFSNSRSEMNVSTLELGDSALYLCASSLGRGLTHEQYFGPGTRLTVT.

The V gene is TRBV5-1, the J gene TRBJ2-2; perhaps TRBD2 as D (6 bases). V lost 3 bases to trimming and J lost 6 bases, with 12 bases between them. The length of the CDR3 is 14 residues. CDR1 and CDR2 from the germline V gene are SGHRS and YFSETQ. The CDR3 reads CASSSGLGPGELFF. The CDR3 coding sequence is TGCGCCAGCAGCTCGGGACTGGGGCCCGGGGAGCTGTTTTTT.

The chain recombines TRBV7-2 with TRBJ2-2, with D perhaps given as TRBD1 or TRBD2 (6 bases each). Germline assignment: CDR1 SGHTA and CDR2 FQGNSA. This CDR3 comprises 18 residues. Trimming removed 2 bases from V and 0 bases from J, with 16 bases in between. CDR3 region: CASSLRGGGVSNTGELFF. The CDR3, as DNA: TGTGCCAGCAGCTTACGAGGAGGGGGTGTTTCGAACACCGGGGAGCTGTTTTTT.

The CDR3 region has the DNA TGTGCCAGCAGATTAGGGGGACAGGATGGCTACACCTTC. Translated, it gives CASRLGGQDGYTF. The genes are TRBV28 and TRBJ1-2; 8 positions match TRBD1. The CDR3 is 13 residues long. V lost 6 bases and J lost 6; bases outside the gene matches: 6. Germline loops: CDR1 MDHEN, CDR2 SYDVKM.

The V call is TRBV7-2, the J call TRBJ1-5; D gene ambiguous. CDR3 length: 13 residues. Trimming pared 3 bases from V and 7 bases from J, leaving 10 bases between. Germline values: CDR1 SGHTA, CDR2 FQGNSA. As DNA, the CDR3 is TGTGCCAGCAGCTTTAACCAGCAGCAGCCCCAGCATTTT. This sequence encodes CASSFNQQQPQHF.

The CDR3 bases are TGTGCCAGCAGCTCCTCCTCAAGCGGGGGGTATACCGGGGAGCTGTTTTTT. Protein sequence: CASSSSSSGGYTGELFF. The chain is built from TRBV7-3 and TRBJ2-2; 9 positions agree with TRBD2. CDR1 and CDR2 from the germline V gene are SGHTA and FQGTGA. V trimming: 4 bases; J trimming: 5 bases; junction bases outside the gene matches: 11. CDR3 length equals 17 residues.

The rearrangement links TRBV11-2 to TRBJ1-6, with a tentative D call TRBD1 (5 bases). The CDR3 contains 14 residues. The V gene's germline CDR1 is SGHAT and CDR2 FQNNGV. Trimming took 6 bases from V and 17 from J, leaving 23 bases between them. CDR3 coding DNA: TGTGCCAGCAGACTACTCATAGGGACGCCGGCCGTCCACTTT. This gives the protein CASRLLIGTPAVHF. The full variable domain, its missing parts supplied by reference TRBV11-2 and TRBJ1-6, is EAGVAQSPRYKIIEKRQSVAFWCNPISGHATLYWYQQILGQGPKLLIQFQNNGVVDDSQLPKDRFSAERLKGVDSTLKIQPAKLEDSAVYLCASRLLIGTPAVHFGNGTRLTVT.

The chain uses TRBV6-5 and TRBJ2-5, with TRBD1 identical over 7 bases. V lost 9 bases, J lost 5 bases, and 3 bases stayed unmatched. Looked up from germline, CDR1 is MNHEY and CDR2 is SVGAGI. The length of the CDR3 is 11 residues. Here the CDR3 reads CARRGRETQYF. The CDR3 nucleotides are TGTGCCAGAAGGGGGCGGGAGACCCAGTACTTC.

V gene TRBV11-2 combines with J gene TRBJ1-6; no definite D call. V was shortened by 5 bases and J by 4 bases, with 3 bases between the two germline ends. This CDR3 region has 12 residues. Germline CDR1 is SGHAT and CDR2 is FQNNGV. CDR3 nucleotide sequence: TGTGCCAGCAGCCCGTATAATTCACCCCTCCACTTT. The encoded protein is CASSPYNSPLHF.

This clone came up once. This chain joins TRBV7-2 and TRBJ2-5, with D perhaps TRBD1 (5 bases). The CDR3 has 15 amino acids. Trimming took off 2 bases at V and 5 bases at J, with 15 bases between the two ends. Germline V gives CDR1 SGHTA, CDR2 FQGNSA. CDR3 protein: CASSLNSGKGETQYF. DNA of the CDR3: TGTGCCAGCAGCTTAAACAGTGGGAAGGGGGAGACCCAGTACTTC.

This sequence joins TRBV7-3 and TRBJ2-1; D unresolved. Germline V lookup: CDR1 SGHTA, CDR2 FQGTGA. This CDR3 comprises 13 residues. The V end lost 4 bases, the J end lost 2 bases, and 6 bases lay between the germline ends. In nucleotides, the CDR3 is TGTGCCAGCAGCTCCCAAACCTACAATGAGCAGTTCTTC. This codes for CASSSQTYNEQFF.

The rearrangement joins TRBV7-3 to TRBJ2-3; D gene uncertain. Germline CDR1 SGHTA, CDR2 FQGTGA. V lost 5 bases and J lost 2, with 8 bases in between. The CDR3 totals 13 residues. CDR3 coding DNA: TGTGCCAGCAGCCGCGGAAACACAGATACGCAGTATTTT. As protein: CASSRGNTDTQYF. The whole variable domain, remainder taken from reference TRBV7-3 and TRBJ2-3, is GAGVSQTPSNKVTEKGKYVELRCDPISGHTALYWYRQSLGQGPEFLIYFQGTGAADDSGLPNDRFFAVRPEGSVSTLKIQRTERGDSAVYLCASSRGNTDTQYFGPGTRLTVL.